Given below is one T cell receptor beta chain in context. Its target is not known. Germline V gene data show CDR1 as SNHLY and CDR2 as FYNNEI. Germline trimming cut 7 bases from V and 2 bases from J; bases unmatched to any gene: 5. CDR3 length: 13 residues. The record originates from a study of cytomegalovirus exposure and HLA in healthy donors. The study, taken as a whole, reports: Reported performance of the classifier showed diagnosis of cytomegalovirus status with high specificity and sensitivity.

The PCR employed 60 Vbeta primers together with 13 Jbeta primers. Clones were sequenced by immunoSEQ multiplex PCR, and TCRdb holds only the in-frame ones, with some missing. This table holds under 200,000 clones, about 84% found once. The sample taken for sequencing was PBMCs. This sequence was found in a man aged 50 or older in good health and CMV-seropositive. V gene TRBV2 combines with J gene TRBJ2-7; TRBD2 matches at 7 bases. CDR3 amino acids: CASKREGPYEQYF. CDR3 bases: TGTGCCAGCAAGAGGGAGGGTCCCTACGAGCAGTACTTC.